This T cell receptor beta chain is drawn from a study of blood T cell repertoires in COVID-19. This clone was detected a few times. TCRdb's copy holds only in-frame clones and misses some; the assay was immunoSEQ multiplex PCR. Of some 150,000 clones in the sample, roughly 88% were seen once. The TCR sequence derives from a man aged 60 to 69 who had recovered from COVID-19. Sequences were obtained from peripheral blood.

CDR3 nucleotide sequence: TGTGCCAGCAGCCGCTCTCAGGTGGGTTACGAGCAGTACTTC. Residues: CASSRSQVGYEQYF. The chain employs TRBV3-1 (or the pseudogene TRBV3-2) and TRBJ2-7; D call uncertain. Germline loops: CDR1 LGHDT, CDR2 YNNKEL (reference sequence). Trimming stripped 4 bases from V and 4 bases from J, with 14 bases between. The CDR3 runs 14 residues.